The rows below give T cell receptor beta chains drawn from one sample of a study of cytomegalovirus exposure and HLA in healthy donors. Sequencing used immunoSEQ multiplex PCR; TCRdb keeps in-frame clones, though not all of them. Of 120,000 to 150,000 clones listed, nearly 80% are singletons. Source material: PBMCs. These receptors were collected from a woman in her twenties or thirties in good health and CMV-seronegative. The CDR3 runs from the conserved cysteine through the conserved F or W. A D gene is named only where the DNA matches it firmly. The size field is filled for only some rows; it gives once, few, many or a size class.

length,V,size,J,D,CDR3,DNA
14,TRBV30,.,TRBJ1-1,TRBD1,CAWNPGQMNTEAFF,TGTGCCTGGAACCCGGGACAGATGAACACTGAAGCTTTCTTT
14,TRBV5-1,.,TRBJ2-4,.,CASSLAGIQNIQYF,TGCGCCAGCAGCTTGGCAGGGATCCAAAACATTCAGTACTTC
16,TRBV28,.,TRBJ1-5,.,CASSSSGRERNQPQHF,TGTGCCAGCAGTTCCTCCGGGAGGGAAAGGAATCAGCCCCAGCATTTT
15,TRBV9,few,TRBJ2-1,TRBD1,CASSVAGGDYNEQFF,TGTGCCAGCAGCGTAGCAGGGGGTGACTACAATGAGCAGTTCTTC
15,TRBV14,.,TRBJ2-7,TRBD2,CASSQGRLAVFEQYF,TGTGCCAGCAGCCAAGGCCGACTAGCGGTGTTTGAGCAGTACTTC
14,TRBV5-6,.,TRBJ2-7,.,CASSYGTTYYEQYF,TGTGCCAGCAGCTATGGGACAACCTACTACGAGCAGTACTTC
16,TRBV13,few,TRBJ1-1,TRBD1,CASSPGTGQLRTEAFF,TGTGCCAGCAGCCCCGGGACAGGGCAATTAAGAACTGAAGCTTTCTTT
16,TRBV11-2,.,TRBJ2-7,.,CASSPSSGPPFYEQYF,TGTGCCAGCAGCCCATCCTCTGGGCCTCCTTTCTACGAGCAGTACTTC
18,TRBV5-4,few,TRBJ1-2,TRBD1,CASSLVGRGTSANYGYTF,TGTGCCAGCAGCTTGGTCGGCAGGGGGACGTCCGCTAACTATGGCTACACCTTC
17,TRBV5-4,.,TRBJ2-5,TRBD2,CASSWDGAGGLQETQYF,TGTGCCAGCAGCTGGGATGGGGCGGGGGGGCTCCAAGAGACCCAGTACTTC
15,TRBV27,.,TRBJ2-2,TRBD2,CASSWEGPNTGELFF,TGTGCCAGCAGTTGGGAGGGACCGAACACCGGGGAGCTGTTTTTT
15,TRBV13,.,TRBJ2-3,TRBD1,CASSLNRGSTDTQYF,TGTGCCAGCAGCTTGAACAGGGGTAGCACAGATACGCAGTATTTT
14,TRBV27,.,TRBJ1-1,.,CASHSLLRETEAFF,TGTGCCAGCCATTCCCTGTTGAGGGAGACTGAAGCTTTCTTT
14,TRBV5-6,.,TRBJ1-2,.,CASSPGSRRDGYTF,TGTGCCAGCAGCCCCGGAAGCCGGAGAGATGGCTACACCTTC
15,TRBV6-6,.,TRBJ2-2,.,CASTQGGARTGELFF,TGTGCCAGCACCCAAGGGGGGGCGCGGACCGGGGAGCTGTTTTTT
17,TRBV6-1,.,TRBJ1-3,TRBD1,CASSASTGASSGNTIYF,TGTGCCAGCAGTGCCTCGACAGGGGCGAGCTCTGGAAACACCATATATTTT
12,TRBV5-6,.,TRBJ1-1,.,CASSRPQGEAFF,TGTGCCAGCAGCCGCCCACAGGGTGAAGCTTTCTTT
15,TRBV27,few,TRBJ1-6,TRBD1,CASSPGTGDNSPLHF,TGTGCCAGCAGTCCCGGGACAGGGGATAATTCACCCCTCCACTTT
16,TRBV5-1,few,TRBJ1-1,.,CASSFQQGGVNTEAFF,TGCGCCAGCAGCTTTCAACAGGGTGGTGTGAACACTGAAGCTTTCTTT
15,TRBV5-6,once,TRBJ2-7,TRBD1,CASSLTGQGAKEQYF,TGTGCCAGCAGCTTGACGGGACAGGGGGCGAAAGAGCAGTACTTC
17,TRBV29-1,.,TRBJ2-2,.,CSVQDPSGQRAPGELFF,TGCAGCGTCCAAGACCCATCAGGACAGCGAGCACCCGGGGAGCTGTTTTTT
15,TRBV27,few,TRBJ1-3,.,CASRPIPGLGDTIYF,TGTGCCAGCAGGCCGATCCCAGGACTTGGGGACACCATATATTTT
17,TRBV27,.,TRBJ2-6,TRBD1,CASSLLGQGAGANVLTF,TGTGCCAGCAGTTTATTGGGACAGGGGGCTGGGGCCAACGTCCTGACTTTC
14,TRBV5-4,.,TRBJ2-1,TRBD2,CASNRGGGAREQFF,TGTGCCAGCAATCGTGGCGGGGGGGCCCGAGAGCAGTTCTTC
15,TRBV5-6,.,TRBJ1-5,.,CASSLGVGGGQPQHF,TGTGCCAGCAGCTTGGGGGTAGGGGGGGGACAGCCCCAGCATTTT
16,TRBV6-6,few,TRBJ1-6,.,CASHPQAGSYNSPLHF,TGTGCCAGCCACCCCCAAGCGGGCTCCTATAATTCACCCCTCCACTTT
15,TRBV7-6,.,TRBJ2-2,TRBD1,CASSSGTGLNGELFF,TGTGCCAGCAGTTCCGGGACAGGGCTTAACGGGGAGCTGTTTTTT
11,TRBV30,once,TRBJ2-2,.,CAWLTYGELFF,TGTGCCTGGCTTACCTACGGGGAGCTGTTTTTT
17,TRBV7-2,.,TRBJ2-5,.,CASSPGTSGGRQGTQYF,TGTGCCAGCAGCCCGGGTACGTCTGGGGGCCGGCAAGGGACCCAGTACTTC
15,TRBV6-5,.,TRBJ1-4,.,CASRPHLATNEKLFF,TGTGCCAGCAGACCACATCTAGCAACTAATGAAAAACTGTTTTTT
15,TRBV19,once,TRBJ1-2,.,CASSGWGLSSSGYTF,TGTGCCAGTAGTGGTTGGGGACTCTCCAGCTCCGGCTACACCTTC
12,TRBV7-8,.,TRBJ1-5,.,CASSPTGQPQHF,TGTGCCAGCAGTCCGACGGGTCAGCCCCAGCATTTT
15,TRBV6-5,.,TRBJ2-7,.,CASSHRTSSIYEQYF,TGTGCCAGCAGCCACCGAACGTCTAGCATCTACGAGCAGTACTTC
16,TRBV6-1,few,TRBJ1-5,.,CASSEGTWGVDQPQHF,TGTGCCAGCAGTGAAGGGACTTGGGGAGTCGATCAGCCCCAGCATTTT
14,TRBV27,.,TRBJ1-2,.,CASRFLGGDYGYTF,TGTGCCAGCAGATTCCTCGGGGGGGACTATGGCTACACCTTC
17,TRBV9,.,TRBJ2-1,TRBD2,CASSWGTSGGGGNEQFF,TGTGCCAGCAGCTGGGGGACTAGCGGGGGGGGTGGAAATGAGCAGTTCTTC
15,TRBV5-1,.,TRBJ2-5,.,CASSGLGALQETQYF,TGCGCCAGCTCCGGCCTAGGTGCGCTCCAAGAGACCCAGTACTTC
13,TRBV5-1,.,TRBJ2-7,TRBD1,CASSFGQAYEQYF,TGCGCCAGCAGCTTCGGACAGGCCTACGAGCAGTACTTC
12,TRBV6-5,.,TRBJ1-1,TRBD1,CASSELGQKAFF,TGTGCCAGCAGTGAGTTGGGACAGAAAGCTTTCTTT
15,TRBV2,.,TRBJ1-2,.,CASSEEDGPNYGYTF,TGTGCCAGCAGTGAGGAGGACGGCCCTAACTATGGCTACACCTTC
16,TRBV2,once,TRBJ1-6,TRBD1,CASSAGGSSYNSPLHF,TGTGCCAGCAGCGCAGGGGGAAGCTCCTATAATTCACCCCTCCACTTT
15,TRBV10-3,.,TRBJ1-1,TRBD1,CAISDLDRGRTEAFF,TGTGCCATCAGTGACCTCGACAGGGGTAGGACTGAAGCTTTCTTT
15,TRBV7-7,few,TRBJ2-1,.,CASSLAPGRQNEQFF,TGTGCCAGCAGCTTAGCGCCAGGGCGCCAAAATGAGCAGTTCTTC
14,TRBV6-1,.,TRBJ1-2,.,CASSRRTGRYGYTF,TGTGCCAGCAGCCGTCGTACAGGGCGCTATGGCTACACCTTC
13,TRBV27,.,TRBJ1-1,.,CASSPRWNTEAFF,TGTGCCAGCAGTCCTCGGTGGAACACTGAAGCTTTCTTT
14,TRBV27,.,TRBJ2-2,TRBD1,CASSWGQVGGELFF,TGTGCCAGCAGTTGGGGACAGGTCGGCGGGGAGCTGTTTTTT
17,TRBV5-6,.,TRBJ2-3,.,CASSLDPGVIITDTQYF,TGTGCCAGCAGCTTGGACCCAGGGGTTATAATCACAGATACGCAGTATTTT
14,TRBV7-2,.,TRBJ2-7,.,CASSLAHSSYEQYF,TGTGCCAGCAGCTTAGCGCACAGCTCCTACGAGCAGTACTTC
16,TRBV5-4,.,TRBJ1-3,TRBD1,CASSRTGAPPGNTIYF,TGTGCCAGCAGCAGAACAGGGGCCCCCCCTGGAAACACCATATATTTT